This is a list of T cell receptor beta chains from one sample in a study of radiation and T cells in renal cell carcinoma. Only in-frame clones appear in the TCRdb table, and some are missing; sequencing was by immunoSEQ multiplex PCR. This table holds 140,000 or so clones, about 88% found once. The material was blood, obtained from a patient whose treatment included radiotherapy and nephrectomy. The source of these receptors is a woman between 45 and 65 years old with renal cell carcinoma. Each CDR3 is given with its conserved first and last residue. The D gene is left open where the match is weak. Part of the rows lack a size; the others show once, few, many or a class for expanded clones.

j_call d_call clone_size v_call cdr3_aa cdr3_nt
TRBJ2-2 TRBD2 . TRBV13 CASSRTGLAITGELFF TGTGCCAGCAGCCGCACGGGACTAGCTATCACCGGGGAGCTGTTTTTT
TRBJ1-2 . . TRBV30 CAWLGLGYTF TGTGCCTGGTTGGGGTTGGGCTACACCTTC
TRBJ2-1 . . TRBV15 CATSRGAYNEQFF TGTGCCACCAGCAGGGGAGCCTACAATGAGCAGTTCTTC
TRBJ1-4 . . TRBV6-5 CASSYRGARKLFF TGTGCCAGCAGTTATCGCGGCGCCCGAAAACTGTTTTTT
TRBJ2-1 . once TRBV2 CASSGRRGNEQFF TGTGCCAGCAGTGGCCGCAGGGGAAATGAGCAGTTCTTC
TRBJ1-4 TRBD1 . TRBV7-2 CASSLEPGGNEKLFF TGTGCCAGCAGCTTAGAACCAGGGGGCAATGAAAAACTGTTTTTT
TRBJ2-3 . . TRBV19 CASSRQGSTDTQYF TGTGCCAGTAGTAGGCAGGGTAGCACAGATACGCAGTATTTT
TRBJ1-1 TRBD1 . TRBV28 CASSLYGTVNTEAFF TGTGCCAGCAGTTTATACGGGACAGTGAACACTGAAGCTTTCTTT
TRBJ1-5 . . TRBV6-5 CASSLEQLNQPQHF TGTGCCAGCAGTCTAGAACAGTTAAATCAGCCCCAGCATTTT
TRBJ2-2 . . TRBV5-4 CASSASLDPGELFF TGTGCCAGCAGCGCCTCACTAGACCCCGGGGAGCTGTTTTTT
TRBJ1-5 TRBD1 . TRBV27 CASSPGTGRWPQHF TGTGCCAGCAGTCCCGGGACAGGGCGTTGGCCCCAGCATTTT
TRBJ1-1 . . TRBV15 CATSRDLQNTEAFF TGTGCCACCAGCAGAGATTTACAGAACACTGAAGCTTTCTTT
TRBJ2-2 . . TRBV9 CASSPLRGYTGELFF TGTGCCAGCAGCCCCCTGCGGGGCTACACCGGGGAGCTGTTTTTT
TRBJ1-6 TRBD1 . TRBV6-5 CASNWDSYNSPLHF TGTGCCAGCAATTGGGACAGCTATAATTCACCCCTCCACTTT
TRBJ2-7 TRBD1 . TRBV5-1 CASSPGDRSGPYEQYF TGCGCCAGCAGCCCTGGGGACAGGTCAGGTCCCTACGAGCAGTACTTC
TRBJ1-6 TRBD1 . TRBV7-2 CASSFAGQGGNSPLHF TGTGCCAGCAGCTTTGCGGGACAGGGGGGAAATTCACCCCTCCACTTT
TRBJ2-7 . . TRBV13 CASSRLTGYEQYF TGTGCCAGCAGTCGACTAACAGGCTACGAGCAGTACTTC
TRBJ2-5 . . TRBV2 CASGTEGETQYF TGTGCCAGCGGCACGGAGGGGGAGACCCAGTACTTC
TRBJ2-2 . . TRBV5-1 CASSLAGGPDTGELFF TGCGCCAGCAGCTTGGCCGGGGGCCCCGACACCGGGGAGCTGTTTTTT
TRBJ2-3 TRBD1 . TRBV5-1 CASSLGGGTDTQYF TGCGCCAGCAGCTTAGGGGGCGGCACAGATACGCAGTATTTT
TRBJ2-1 . few TRBV9 CASSTQTNEQFF TGTGCCAGCAGCACCCAGACGAATGAGCAGTTCTTC
TRBJ2-7 . . TRBV4-3 CASSQEVTLNSYEQYF TGCGCCAGCAGCCAAGAGGTTACACTGAACTCCTACGAGCAGTACTTC
TRBJ1-3 . once TRBV19 CASSIKKVWISGNTIYF TGTGCCAGTAGTATTAAGAAGGTTTGGATCTCTGGAAACACCATATATTTT
TRBJ1-3 TRBD1 . TRBV29-1 CSVEGDSSGNTIYF TGCAGCGTTGAAGGGGACAGCTCTGGAAACACCATATATTTT
TRBJ2-5 . . TRBV21-1 CASSKGVGVVQETQYF TGTGCCAGCAGCAAAGGCGTAGGTGTAGTGCAAGAGACCCAGTACTTC
TRBJ2-1 . once TRBV9 CASSLRPGGNNEQFF TGTGCCAGCAGCCTCCGCCCCGGGGGTAACAATGAGCAGTTCTTC
TRBJ1-1 . . TRBV5-1 CASSLSLQGSTEAFF TGCGCCAGCAGCCTATCTCTACAGGGTTCCACTGAAGCTTTCTTT
TRBJ1-4 TRBD1 . TRBV19 CASSSSLQGAREKLFF TGTGCCAGTAGTTCCTCACTCCAGGGGGCGCGGGAAAAACTGTTTTTT
TRBJ2-3 TRBD1 . TRBV19 CASSIGQGAADTQYF TGTGCCAGTAGTATCGGACAGGGGGCCGCAGATACGCAGTATTTT
TRBJ1-1 . . TRBV10-1 CASSEYYEGTEAFF TGCGCCAGCAGTGAATACTACGAGGGCACTGAAGCTTTCTTT
TRBJ2-2 TRBD1 . TRBV9 CASSARTGRYTGELFF TGTGCCAGCAGCGCCCGGACAGGGCGTTACACCGGGGAGCTGTTTTTT